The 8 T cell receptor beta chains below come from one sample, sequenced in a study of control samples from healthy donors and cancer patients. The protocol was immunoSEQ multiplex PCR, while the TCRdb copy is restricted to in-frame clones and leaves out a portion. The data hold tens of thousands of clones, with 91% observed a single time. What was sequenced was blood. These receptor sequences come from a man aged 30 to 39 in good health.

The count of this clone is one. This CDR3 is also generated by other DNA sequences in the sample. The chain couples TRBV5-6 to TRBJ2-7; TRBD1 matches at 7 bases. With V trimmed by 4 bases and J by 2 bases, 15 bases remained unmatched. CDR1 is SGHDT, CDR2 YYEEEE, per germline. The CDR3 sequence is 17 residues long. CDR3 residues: CASSHPTGKVIPYEQYF. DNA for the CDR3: TGTGCCAGCAGCCACCCGACAGGGAAAGTAATTCCCTACGAGCAGTACTTC.

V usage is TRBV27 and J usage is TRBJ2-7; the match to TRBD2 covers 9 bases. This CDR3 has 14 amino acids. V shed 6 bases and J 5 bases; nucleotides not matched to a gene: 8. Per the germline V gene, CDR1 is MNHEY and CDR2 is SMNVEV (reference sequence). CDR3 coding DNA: TGTGCCAGCAGACCGGGGACTAGCATCCACGAGCAGTACTTC. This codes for CASRPGTSIHEQYF.

For the CDR3, the DNA is TGTGCCAGCAGCCGTCCCCCGGGACCCGGAGGCTACGAGCAGTACTTC. This sequence encodes CASSRPPGPGGYEQYF. The J gene is TRBJ2-7, the V gene TRBV5-5, with D perhaps given as TRBD1 or TRBD2 (5 bases each). Trimming took 4 bases from V and 3 from J, leaving 20 bases between them. Germline lookup yields CDR1 SGHKS and CDR2 YYEKEE (reference sequence). This CDR3 is 16 amino acids long.

CDR3 nucleotide sequence: TGTGCCAGTAGTGTAAGGACAGAGTCCTACGAGCAGTACTTC. Translating it yields CASSVRTESYEQYF. The rearrangement links TRBV19 to TRBJ2-7; a possible D gene is TRBD1 (6 bases). CDR1 is LNHDA and CDR2 is SQIVND in the germline V gene (reference sequence). V was pared by 5 bases and J by 1 base, with 12 bases between. There are 14 residues in the CDR3.

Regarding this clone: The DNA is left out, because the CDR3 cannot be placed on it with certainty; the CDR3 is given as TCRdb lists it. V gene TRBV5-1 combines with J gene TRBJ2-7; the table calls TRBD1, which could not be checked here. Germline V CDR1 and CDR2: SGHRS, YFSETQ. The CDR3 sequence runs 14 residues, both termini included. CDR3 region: CASSLVGSGTGLHF.

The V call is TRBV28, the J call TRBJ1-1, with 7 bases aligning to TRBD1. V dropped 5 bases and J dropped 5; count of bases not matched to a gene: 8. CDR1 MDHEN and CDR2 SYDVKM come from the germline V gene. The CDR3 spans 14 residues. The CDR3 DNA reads TGTGCCAGCAGTCGAAGACAGGGCGGGACTGAAGCTTTCTTT. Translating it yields CASSRRQGGTEAFF.

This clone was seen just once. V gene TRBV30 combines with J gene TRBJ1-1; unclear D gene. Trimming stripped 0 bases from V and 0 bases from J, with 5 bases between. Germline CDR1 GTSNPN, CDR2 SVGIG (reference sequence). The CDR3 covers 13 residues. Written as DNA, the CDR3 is TGTGCCTGGAGTGTAGTTGTGAACACTGAAGCTTTCTTT. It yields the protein CAWSVVVNTEAFF. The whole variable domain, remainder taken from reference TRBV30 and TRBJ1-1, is SQTIHQWPATLVQPVGSPLSLECTVEGTSNPNLYWYRQAAGRGLQLLFYSVGIGQISSEVPQNLSASRPQDRQFILSSKKLLLSDSGFYLCAWSVVVNTEAFFGQGTRLTVV.

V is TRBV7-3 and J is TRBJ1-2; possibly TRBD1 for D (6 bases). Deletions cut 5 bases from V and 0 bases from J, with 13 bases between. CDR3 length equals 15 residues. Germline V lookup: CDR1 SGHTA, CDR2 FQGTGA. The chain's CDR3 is CASSLKGGPNYGYTF. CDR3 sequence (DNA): TGTGCCAGCAGCCTCAAGGGGGGGCCTAACTATGGCTACACCTTC.